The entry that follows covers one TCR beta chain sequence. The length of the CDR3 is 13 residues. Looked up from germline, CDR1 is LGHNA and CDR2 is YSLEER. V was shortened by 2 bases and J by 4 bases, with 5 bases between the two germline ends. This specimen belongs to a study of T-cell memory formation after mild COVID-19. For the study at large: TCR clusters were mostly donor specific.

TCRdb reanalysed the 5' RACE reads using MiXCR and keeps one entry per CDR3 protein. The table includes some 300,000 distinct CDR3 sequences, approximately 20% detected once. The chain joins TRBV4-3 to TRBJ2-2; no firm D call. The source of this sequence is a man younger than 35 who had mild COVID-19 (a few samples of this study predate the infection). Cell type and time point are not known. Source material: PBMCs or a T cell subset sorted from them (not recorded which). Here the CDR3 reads CASSQRPTGELFF. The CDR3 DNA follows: TGCGCCAGCAGCCAAAGGCCCACCGGGGAGCTGTTTTTT.